This T cell receptor (beta chain) stems from a study of shared clonotypes between healthy human individuals. CD45RO-negative cells were positively selected for CCR7, leaving out terminally differentiated effector memory CD45RA+ cells. Sequencing used immunoSEQ multiplex PCR; TCRdb keeps in-frame clones, though not all of them. The sample shows around 2,000,000 clones, 85% to 95% of them seen only once. V dropped 3 bases and J dropped 6 bases, with 8 bases sitting between them. CDR3 length: 12 residues. Germline lookup yields CDR1 SGDLS and CDR2 YYNGEE. The clonotype originates from a man aged 18 to 29 in good health. Some clones in this sample may be carry-over from other donors' samples. Sequenced input: naive CD8+ T cells from PBMCs. The V gene is TRBV9, the J gene TRBJ2-3; D gene uncertain. CDR3 in amino acids: CASSASQDTQYF. CDR3 nucleotides: TGTGCCAGCAGCGCCTCGCAGGATACGCAGTATTTT.